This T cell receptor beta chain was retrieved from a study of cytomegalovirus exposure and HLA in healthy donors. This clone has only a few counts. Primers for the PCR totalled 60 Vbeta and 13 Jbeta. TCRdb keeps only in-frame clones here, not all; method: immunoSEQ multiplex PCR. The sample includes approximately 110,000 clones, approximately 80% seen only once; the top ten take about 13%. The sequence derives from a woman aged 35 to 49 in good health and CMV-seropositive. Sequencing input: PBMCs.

CDR3 in amino acids: CASSLPSGGWQDGYTF. The CDR3 DNA reads as TGTGCCTCCTCACTCCCATCAGGGGGCTGGCAAGATGGCTACACCTTC. The V and J genes are TRBV13 and TRBJ1-2, with TRBD1 identical over 8 bases. Germline V CDR1 and CDR2: PRHDT, FYEKMQ (reference sequence). The CDR3 sequence is 16 residues long. V was pared by 11 bases and J by 6 bases, with 20 bases of the junction left unmatched.